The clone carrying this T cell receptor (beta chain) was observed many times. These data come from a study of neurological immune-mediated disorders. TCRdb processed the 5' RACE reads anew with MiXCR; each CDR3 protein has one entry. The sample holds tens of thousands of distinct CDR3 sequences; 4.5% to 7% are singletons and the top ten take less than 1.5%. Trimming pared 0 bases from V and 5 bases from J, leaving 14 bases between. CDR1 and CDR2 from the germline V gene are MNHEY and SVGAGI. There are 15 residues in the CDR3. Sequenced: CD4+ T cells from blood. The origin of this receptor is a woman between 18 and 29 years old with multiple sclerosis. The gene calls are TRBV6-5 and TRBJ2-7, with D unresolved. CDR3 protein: CASSYSFGKMHEQYF. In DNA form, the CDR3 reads TGTGCCAGCAGTTACTCGTTCGGTAAGATGCACGAGCAGTACTTC.